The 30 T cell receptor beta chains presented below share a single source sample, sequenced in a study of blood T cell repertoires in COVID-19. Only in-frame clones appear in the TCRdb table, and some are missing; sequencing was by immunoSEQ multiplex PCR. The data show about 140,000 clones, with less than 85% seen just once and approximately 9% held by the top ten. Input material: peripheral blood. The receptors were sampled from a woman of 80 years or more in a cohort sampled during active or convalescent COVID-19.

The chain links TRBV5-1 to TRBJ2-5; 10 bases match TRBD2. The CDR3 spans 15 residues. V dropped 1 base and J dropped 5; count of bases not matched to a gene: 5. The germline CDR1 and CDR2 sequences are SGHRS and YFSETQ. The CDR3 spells CASSLTSGVGETQYF. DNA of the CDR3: TGCGCCAGCAGCTTGACTAGCGGGGTGGGTGAGACCCAGTACTTC.

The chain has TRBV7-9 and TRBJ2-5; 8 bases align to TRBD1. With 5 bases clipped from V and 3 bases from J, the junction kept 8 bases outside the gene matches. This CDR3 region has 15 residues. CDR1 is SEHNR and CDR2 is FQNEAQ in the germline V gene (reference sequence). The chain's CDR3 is CASSRQGQVEETQYF. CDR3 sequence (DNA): TGTGCCAGCAGCCGGCAGGGACAGGTTGAAGAGACCCAGTACTTC. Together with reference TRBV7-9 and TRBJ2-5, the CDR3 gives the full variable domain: DTGVSQNPRHKITKRGQNVTFRCDPISEHNRLYWYRQTLGQGPEFLTYFQNEAQLEKSRLLSDRFSAERPKGSFSTLEIQRTEQGDSAMYLCASSRQGQVEETQYFGPGTRLLVL.

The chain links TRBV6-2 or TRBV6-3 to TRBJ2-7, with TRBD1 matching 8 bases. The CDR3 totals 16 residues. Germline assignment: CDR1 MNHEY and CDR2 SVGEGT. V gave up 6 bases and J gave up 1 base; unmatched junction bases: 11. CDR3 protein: CASSSLDRDRSYEQYV. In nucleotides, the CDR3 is TGTGCCAGCAGCTCCCTAGACCGGGACAGGTCCTACGAGCAGTACGTC.

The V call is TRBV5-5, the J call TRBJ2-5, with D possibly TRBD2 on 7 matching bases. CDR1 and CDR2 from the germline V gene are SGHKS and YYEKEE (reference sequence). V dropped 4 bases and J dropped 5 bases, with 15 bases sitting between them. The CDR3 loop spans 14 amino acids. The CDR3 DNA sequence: TGTGCCAGCAGCACCGCGGGGGCAACGGAGACCCAGTACTTC. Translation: CASSTAGATETQYF.

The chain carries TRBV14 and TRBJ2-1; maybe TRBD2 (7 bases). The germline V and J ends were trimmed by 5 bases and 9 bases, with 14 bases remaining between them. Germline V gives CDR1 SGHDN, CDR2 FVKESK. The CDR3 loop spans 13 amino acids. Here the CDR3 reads CASSGGAYSEQFF. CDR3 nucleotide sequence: TGTGCCAGCAGCGGGGGGGCTTATAGTGAGCAGTTCTTC.

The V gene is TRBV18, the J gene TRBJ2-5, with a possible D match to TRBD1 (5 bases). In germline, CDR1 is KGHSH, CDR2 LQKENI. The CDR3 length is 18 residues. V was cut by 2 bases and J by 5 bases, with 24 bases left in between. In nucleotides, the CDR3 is TGTGCCAGCTCACCAGCCGCCCGCCGTCTAGGGGCTGGCGAGACCCAGTACTTC. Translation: CASSPAARRLGAGETQYF.

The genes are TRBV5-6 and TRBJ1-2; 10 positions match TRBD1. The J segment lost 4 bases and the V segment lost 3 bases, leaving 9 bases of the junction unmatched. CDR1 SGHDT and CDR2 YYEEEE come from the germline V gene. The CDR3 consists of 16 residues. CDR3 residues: CASSSFIDRGLYGYTF. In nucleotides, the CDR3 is TGTGCCAGCAGCTCATTTATCGACAGGGGGCTCTATGGCTACACCTTC.

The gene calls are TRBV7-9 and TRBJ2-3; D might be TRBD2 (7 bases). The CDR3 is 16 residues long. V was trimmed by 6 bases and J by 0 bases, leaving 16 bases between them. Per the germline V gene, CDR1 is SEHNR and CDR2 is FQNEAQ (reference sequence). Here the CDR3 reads CASRGLGGPSTDTQYF. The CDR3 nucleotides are TGTGCCAGCAGAGGGCTCGGGGGGCCGAGCACAGATACGCAGTATTTT.

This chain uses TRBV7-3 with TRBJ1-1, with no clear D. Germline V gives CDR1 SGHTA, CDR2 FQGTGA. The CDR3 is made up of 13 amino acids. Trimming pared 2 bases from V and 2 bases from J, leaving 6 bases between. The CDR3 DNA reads TGTGCCAGCAGCTTATCCCGTAACACTGAAGCTTTCTTT. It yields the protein CASSLSRNTEAFF.

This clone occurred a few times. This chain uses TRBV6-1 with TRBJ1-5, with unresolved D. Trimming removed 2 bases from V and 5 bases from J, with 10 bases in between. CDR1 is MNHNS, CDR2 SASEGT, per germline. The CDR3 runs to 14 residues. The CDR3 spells CASSEPLIYQPQHF. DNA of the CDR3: TGTGCCAGCAGTGAACCTTTAATCTATCAGCCCCAGCATTTT.

DNA of the CDR3: TGTGCCAGTCGGACTAGAACCACAGATACGCAGTATTTT. Its protein is CASRTRTTDTQYF. The chain employs TRBV2 and TRBJ2-3; 7 bases line up with TRBD2. The J segment lost 2 bases and the V segment lost 9 bases, leaving 5 bases of the junction unmatched. This CDR3 is built from 13 residues. CDR1 and CDR2 from the germline V gene are SNHLY and FYNNEI.

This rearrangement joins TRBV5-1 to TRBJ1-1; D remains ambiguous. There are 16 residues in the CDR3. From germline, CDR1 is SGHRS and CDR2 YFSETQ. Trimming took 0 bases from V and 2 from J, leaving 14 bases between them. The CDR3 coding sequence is TGCGCCAGCAGCTTGGGTCAGGCCACGCGCAACACTGAAGCTTTCTTT. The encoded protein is CASSLGQATRNTEAFF.

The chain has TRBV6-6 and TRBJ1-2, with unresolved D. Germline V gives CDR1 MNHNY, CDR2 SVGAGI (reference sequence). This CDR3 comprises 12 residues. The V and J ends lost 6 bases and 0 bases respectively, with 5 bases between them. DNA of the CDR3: TGTGCCAGCAGACACCCTAACTATGGCTACACCTTC. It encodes CASRHPNYGYTF.

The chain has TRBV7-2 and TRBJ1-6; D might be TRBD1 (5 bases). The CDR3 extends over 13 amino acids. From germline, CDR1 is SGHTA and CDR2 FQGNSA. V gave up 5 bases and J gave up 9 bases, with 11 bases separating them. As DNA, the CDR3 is TGTGCCAGCAGCCAGGGATGGGGTTCACCCCTCCACTTT. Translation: CASSQGWGSPLHF.

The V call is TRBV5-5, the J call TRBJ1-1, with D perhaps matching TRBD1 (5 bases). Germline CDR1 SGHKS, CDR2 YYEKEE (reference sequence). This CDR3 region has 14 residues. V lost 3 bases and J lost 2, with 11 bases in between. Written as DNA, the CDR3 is TGTGCCAGCAGCTCCGTGGGGGGAAACACTGAAGCTTTCTTT. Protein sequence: CASSSVGGNTEAFF.

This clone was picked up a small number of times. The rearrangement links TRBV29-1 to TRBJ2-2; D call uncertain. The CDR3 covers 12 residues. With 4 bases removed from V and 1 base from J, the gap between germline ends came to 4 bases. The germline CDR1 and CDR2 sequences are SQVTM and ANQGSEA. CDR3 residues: CSVVRNTGELFF. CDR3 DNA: TGCAGCGTTGTGAGGAACACCGGGGAGCTGTTTTTT.

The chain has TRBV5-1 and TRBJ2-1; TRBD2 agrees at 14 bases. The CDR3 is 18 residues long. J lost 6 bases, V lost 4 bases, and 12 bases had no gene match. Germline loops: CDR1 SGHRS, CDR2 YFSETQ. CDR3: CASSTLRPGLAGANEQFF. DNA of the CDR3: TGCGCCAGCAGCACACTACGCCCGGGACTAGCGGGGGCCAATGAGCAGTTCTTC.

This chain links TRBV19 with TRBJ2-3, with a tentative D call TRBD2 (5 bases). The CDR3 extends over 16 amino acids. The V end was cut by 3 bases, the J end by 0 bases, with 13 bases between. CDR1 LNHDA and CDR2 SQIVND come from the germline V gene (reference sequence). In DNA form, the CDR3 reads TGTGCCAGTAGTATTTCCGGGCGGACTAGCACAGATACGCAGTATTTT. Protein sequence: CASSISGRTSTDTQYF.

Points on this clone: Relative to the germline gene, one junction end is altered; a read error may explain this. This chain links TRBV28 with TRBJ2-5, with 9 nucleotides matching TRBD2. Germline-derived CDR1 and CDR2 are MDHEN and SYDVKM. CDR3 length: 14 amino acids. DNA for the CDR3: TGCGCCAGCAGTTTAGCACTAGCGGGCGAGACCCAGTACTTC. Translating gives CASSLALAGETQYF.

CDR3 in DNA: TGTGCCAGCAGCTTAGGGACTAGCGGAACCACAGATACGCAGTATTTT. This translates into CASSLGTSGTTDTQYF. V is TRBV7-2 and J is TRBJ2-3; 10 nucleotides match TRBD2. Germline CDR1 and CDR2: SGHTA and FQGNSA. The V gene end was trimmed by 1 base and the J gene end by 2 bases; junction bases not matched to a gene: 3. The CDR3 has 16 amino acids.

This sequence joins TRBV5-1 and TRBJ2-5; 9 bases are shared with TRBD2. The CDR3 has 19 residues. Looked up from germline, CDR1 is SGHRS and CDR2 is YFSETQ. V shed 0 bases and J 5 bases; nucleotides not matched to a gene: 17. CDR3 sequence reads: CASSLVGAGGDLRVETQYF. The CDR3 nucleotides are TGCGCCAGCAGCTTGGTCGGGGCGGGGGGGGACTTGCGGGTGGAGACCCAGTACTTC. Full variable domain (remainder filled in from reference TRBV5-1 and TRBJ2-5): KAGVTQTPRYLIKTRGQQVTLSCSPISGHRSVSWYQQTPGQGLQFLFEYFSETQRNKGNFPGRFSGRQFSNSRSEMNVSTLELGDSALYLCASSLVGAGGDLRVETQYFGPGTRLLVL.

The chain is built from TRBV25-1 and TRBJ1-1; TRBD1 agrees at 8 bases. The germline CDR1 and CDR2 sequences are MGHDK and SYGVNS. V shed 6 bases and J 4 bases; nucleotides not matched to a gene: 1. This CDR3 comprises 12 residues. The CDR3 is CASRQGVTEAFF. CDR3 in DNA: TGTGCCAGCAGACAGGGGGTCACTGAAGCTTTCTTT.

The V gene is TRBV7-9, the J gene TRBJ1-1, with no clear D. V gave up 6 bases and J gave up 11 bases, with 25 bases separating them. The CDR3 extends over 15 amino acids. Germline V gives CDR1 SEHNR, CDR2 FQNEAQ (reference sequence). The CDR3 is CASSLLSAALNPAFF. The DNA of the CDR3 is TGTGCCAGCAGTTTACTTTCTGCAGCGCTGAACCCGGCTTTCTTT.

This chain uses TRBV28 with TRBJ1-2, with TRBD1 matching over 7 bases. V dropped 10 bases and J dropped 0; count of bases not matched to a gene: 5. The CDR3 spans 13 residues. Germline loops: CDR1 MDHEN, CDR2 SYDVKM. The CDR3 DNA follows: TGTGCCATCAGGACAGGCGCTAACTATGGCTACACCTTC. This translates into CAIRTGANYGYTF.

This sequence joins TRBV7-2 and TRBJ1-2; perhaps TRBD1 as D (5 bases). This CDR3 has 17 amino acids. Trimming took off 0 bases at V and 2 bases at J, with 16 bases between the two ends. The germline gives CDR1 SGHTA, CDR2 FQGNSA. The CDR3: CASSLAHSGGPNYGYTF. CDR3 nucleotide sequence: TGTGCCAGCAGCTTAGCGCATTCGGGGGGTCCCAACTATGGCTACACCTTC.

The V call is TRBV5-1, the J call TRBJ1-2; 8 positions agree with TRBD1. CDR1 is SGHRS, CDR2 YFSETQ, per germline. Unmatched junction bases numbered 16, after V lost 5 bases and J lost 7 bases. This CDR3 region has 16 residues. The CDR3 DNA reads TGCGCCAGCAGACAGGCCGGGACAGGAACGGGTTTTGGCTACACCTTC. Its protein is CASRQAGTGTGFGYTF.

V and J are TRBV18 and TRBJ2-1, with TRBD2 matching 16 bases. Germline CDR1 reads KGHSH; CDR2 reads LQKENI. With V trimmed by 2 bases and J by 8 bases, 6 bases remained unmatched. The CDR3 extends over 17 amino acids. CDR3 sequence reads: CASSPGLGLAGGYEQFF. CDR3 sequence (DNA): TGTGCCAGCTCACCAGGTTTGGGACTAGCGGGGGGGTATGAGCAGTTCTTC. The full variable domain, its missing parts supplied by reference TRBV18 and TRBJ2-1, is NAGVMQNPRHLVRRRGQEARLRCSPMKGHSHVYWYRQLPEEGLKFMVYLQKENIIDESGMPKERFSAEFPKEGPSILRIQQVVRGDSAAYFCASSPGLGLAGGYEQFFGPGTRLTVL.

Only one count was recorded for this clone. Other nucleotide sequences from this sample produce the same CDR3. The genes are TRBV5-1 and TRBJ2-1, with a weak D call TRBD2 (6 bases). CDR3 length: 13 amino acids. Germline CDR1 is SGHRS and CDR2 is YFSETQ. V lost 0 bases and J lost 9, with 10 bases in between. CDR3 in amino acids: CASSLAAGGEQFF. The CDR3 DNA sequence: TGCGCCAGCAGCTTGGCCGCCGGGGGTGAGCAGTTCTTC.

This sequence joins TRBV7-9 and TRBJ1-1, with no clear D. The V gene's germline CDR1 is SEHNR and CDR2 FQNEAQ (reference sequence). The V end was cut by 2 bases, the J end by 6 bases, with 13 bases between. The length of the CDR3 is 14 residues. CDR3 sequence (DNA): TGTGCCAGCAGCTTATCGGGAACGAAGTCTGAAGCTTTCTTT. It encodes CASSLSGTKSEAFF.

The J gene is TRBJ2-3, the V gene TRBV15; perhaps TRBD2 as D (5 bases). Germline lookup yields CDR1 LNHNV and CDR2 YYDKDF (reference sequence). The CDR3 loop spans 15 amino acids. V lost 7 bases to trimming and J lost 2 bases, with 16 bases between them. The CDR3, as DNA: TGTGCCACCAAGGGAGTCCTCCCCCACACAGATACGCAGTATTTT. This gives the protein CATKGVLPHTDTQYF.